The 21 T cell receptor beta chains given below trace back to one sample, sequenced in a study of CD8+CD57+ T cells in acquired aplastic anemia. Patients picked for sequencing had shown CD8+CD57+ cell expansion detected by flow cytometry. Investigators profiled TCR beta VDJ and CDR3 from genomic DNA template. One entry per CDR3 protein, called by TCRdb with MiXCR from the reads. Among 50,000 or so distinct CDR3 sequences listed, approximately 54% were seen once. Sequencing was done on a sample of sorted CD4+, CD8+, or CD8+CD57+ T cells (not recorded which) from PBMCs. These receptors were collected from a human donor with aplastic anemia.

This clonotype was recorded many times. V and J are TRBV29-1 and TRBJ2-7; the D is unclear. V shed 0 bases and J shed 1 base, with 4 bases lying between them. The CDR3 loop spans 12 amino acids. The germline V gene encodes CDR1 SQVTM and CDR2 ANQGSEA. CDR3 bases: TGCAGCGTTGAAGAACAGTCCTACGAGCAGTACTTC. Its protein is CSVEEQSYEQYF.

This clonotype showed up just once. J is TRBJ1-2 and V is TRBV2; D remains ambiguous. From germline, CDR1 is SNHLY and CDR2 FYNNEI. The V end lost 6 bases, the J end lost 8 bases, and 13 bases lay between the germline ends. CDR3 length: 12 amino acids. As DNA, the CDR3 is TGTGCCAGCAGAGGAGAAGTGGGCGGCTACACCTTC. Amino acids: CASRGEVGGYTF. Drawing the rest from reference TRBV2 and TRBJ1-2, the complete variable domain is EPEVTQTPSHQVTQMGQEVILRCVPISNHLYFYWYRQILGQKVEFLVSFYNNEISEKSEIFDDQFSVERPDGSNFTLKIRSTKLEDSAMYFCASRGEVGGYTFGSGTRLTVV.

CDR3 DNA sequence: TGTGCCAGTTCCTCGGACATGAACACTGAAGCTTTCTTT. Its protein product is CASSSDMNTEAFF. The chain uses TRBV2 and TRBJ1-1; D is perhaps TRBD1 (5 bases). CDR1 is SNHLY and CDR2 is FYNNEI in the germline V gene. The CDR3 spans 13 residues. Deletions cut 9 bases from V and 0 bases from J, with 11 bases between.

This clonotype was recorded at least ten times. The CDR3 bases are TGTGCCAGCAGCGCCCTAGCGGGGGGGCCTACCGGGGAGCTGTTTTTT. Its translation: CASSALAGGPTGELFF. This chain links TRBV9 with TRBJ2-2; TRBD2 matches at 12 bases. This CDR3 is built from 16 residues. V was clipped by 3 bases and J by 5 bases; unmatched bases: 5. Germline V CDR1 and CDR2: SGDLS, YYNGEE.

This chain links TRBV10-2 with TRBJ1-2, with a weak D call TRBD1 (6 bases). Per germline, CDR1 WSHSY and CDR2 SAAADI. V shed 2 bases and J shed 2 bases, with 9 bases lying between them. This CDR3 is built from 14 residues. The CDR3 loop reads CASSEPDRNYGYTF. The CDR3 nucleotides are TGCGCCAGCAGTGAGCCCGACAGGAACTATGGCTACACCTTC.

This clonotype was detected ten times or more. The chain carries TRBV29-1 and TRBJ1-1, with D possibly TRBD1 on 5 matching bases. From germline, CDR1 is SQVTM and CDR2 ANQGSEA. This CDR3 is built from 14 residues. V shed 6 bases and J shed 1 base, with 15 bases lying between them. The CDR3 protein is CSVGGGDGNTEAFF. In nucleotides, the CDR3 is TGCAGCGTGGGGGGGGGGGACGGGAACACTGAAGCTTTCTTT. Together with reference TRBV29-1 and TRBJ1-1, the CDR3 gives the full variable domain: SAVISQKPSRDICQRGTSLTIQCQVDSQVTMMFWYRQQPGQSLTLIATANQGSEATYESGFVIDKFPISRPNLTFSTLTVSNMSPEDSSIYLCSVGGGDGNTEAFFGQGTRLTVV.

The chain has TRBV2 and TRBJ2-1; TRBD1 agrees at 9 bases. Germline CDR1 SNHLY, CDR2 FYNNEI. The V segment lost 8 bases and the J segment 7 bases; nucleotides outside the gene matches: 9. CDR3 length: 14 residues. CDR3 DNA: TGTGCCAGCTGTCCGGGACAGGGAAGTAATGAGCAGTTCTTC. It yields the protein CASCPGQGSNEQFF.

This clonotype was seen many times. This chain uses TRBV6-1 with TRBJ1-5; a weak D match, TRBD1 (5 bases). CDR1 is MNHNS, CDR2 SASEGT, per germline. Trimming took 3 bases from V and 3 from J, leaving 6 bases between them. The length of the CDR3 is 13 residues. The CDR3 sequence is CASSEDINQPQHF. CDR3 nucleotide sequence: TGTGCCAGCAGTGAGGACATCAATCAGCCCCAGCATTTT.

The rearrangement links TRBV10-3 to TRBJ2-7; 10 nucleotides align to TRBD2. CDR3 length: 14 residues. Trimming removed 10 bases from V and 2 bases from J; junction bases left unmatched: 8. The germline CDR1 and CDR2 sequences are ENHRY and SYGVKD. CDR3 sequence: CASVDGLAAYEQYF. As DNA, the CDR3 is TGTGCCAGCGTGGATGGACTAGCGGCCTACGAGCAGTACTTC.

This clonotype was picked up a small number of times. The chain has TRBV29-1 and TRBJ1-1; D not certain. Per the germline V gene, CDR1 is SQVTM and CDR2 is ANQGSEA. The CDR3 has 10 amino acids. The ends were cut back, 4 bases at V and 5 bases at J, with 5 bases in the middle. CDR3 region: CSVAGTEAFF. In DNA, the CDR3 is TGCAGCGTTGCCGGTACTGAAGCTTTCTTT.

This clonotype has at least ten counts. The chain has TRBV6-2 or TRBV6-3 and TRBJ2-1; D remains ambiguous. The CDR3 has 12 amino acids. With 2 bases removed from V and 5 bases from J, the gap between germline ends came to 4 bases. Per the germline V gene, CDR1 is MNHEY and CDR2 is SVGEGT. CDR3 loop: CASSYPNNEQFF. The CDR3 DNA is TGTGCCAGCAGTTACCCTAACAATGAGCAGTTCTTC.

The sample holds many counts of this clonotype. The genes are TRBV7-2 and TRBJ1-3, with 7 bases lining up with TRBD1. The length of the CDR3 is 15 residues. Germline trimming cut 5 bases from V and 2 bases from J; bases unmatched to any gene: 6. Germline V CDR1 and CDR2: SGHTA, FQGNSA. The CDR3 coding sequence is TGTGCCAGCAGCCCGCACGACAGGGCTGGAAACACCATATATTTT. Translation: CASSPHDRAGNTIYF.

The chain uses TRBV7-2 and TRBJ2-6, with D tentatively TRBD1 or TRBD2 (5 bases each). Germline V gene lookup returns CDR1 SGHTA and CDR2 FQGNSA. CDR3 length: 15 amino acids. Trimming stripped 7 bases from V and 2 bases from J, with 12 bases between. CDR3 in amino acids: CASKSREPGANVLTF. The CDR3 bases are TGTGCCAGCAAATCCAGGGAGCCTGGGGCCAACGTCCTGACTTTC.

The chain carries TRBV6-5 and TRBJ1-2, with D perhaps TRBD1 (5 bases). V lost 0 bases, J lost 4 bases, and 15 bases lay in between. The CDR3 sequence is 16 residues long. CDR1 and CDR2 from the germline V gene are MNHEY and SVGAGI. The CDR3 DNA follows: TGTGCCAGCAGTTACTCCACAAGCAGGGATGGCTATGGCTACACCTTC. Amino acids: CASSYSTSRDGYGYTF.

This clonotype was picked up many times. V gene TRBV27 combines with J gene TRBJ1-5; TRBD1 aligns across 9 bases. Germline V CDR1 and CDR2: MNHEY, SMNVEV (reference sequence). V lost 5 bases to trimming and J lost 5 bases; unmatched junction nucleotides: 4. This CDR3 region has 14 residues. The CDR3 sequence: CASSPRDRDQPQHF. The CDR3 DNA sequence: TGTGCCAGCAGTCCCCGGGACAGGGATCAGCCCCAGCATTTT.

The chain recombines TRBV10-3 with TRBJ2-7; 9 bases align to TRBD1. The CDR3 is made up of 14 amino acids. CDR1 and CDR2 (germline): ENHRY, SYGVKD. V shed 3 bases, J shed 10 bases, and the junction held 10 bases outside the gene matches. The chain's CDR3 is CAISDQIGTGPQYV. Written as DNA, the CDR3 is TGTGCCATCAGTGATCAGATTGGGACAGGGCCTCAGTACGTC.

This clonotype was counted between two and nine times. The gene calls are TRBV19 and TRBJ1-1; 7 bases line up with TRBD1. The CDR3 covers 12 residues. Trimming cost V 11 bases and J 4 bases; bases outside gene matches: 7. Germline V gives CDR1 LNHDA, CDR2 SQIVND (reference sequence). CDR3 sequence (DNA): TGTGCCTCCCGAGACAGGGTCACTGAAGCTTTCTTT. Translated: CASRDRVTEAFF.

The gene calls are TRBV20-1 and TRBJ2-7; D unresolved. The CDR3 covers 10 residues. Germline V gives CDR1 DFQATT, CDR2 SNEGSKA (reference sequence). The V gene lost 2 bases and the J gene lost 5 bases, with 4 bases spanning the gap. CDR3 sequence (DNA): TGCAGTGCTAGAAGCGACGAGCAGTACTTC. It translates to CSARSDEQYF.

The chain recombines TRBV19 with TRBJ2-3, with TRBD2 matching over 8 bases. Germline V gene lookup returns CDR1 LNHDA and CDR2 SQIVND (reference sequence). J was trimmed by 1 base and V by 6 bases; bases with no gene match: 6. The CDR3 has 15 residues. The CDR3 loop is CASSIGGDRTDTQYF. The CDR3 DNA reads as TGTGCCAGTAGCATCGGGGGGGATCGCACAGATACGCAGTATTTT.

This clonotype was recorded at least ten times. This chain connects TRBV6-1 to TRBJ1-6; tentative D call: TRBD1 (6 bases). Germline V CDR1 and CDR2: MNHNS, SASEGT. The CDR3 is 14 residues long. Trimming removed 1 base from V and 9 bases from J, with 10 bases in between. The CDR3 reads CASSEGDKLSPLHF. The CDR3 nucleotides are TGTGCCAGCAGTGAAGGGGACAAGCTTTCACCCCTCCACTTT.

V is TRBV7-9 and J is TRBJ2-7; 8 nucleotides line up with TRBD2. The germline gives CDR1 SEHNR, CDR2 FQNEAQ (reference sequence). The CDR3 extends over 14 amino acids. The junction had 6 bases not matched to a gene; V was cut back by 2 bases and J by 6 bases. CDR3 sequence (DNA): TGTGCCAGCAGCTTATCTTGGCTAGCGGGCGAGCAGTACTTC. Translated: CASSLSWLAGEQYF. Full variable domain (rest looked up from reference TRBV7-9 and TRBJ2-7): DTGVSQNPRHKITKRGQNVTFRCDPISEHNRLYWYRQTLGQGPEFLTYFQNEAQLEKSRLLSDRFSAERPKGSFSTLEIQRTEQGDSAMYLCASSLSWLAGEQYFGPGTRLTVT.